This T cell receptor beta chain was profiled in a study of T-cell reconstitution after alpha-beta-depleted transplantation in children. TCRbeta library construction was performed incorporating unique molecular identifiers. TCRdb processed the PCR reads anew with MiXCR; each CDR3 protein has one entry. The sample includes about 580,000 distinct CDR3 sequences, roughly 23% seen only once; the top ten take around an eighth. Study findings and constraints: T-cell numbers and diversity one year post-transplant derived largely from freshly generated T cells.

CDR3 size: 16 residues. Trimming removed 6 bases at V and 3 bases at J, with 17 bases between. Germline CDR1 reads MNHEY; CDR2 reads SVGEGT. This clonotype was seen repeatedly, ten times or more. Its matching antigen is unknown. The chain couples TRBV6-2 or TRBV6-3 to TRBJ2-2, with D possibly TRBD2 on 5 matching bases. The sample consisted of PBMCs, mostly from graft donor cells, taken 360 days after TCRalphabeta/CD19-depleted stem cell transplant. The sequence was collected from a boy younger than two who had a stem cell transplant for acute myeloid leukemia, so the T cells may come from the graft donor. The CDR3 nucleotides are TGTGCCAGCAGCGCTGTCGCGGGTTATTACACCGGGGAGCTGTTTTTT. This translates into CASSAVAGYYTGELFF.